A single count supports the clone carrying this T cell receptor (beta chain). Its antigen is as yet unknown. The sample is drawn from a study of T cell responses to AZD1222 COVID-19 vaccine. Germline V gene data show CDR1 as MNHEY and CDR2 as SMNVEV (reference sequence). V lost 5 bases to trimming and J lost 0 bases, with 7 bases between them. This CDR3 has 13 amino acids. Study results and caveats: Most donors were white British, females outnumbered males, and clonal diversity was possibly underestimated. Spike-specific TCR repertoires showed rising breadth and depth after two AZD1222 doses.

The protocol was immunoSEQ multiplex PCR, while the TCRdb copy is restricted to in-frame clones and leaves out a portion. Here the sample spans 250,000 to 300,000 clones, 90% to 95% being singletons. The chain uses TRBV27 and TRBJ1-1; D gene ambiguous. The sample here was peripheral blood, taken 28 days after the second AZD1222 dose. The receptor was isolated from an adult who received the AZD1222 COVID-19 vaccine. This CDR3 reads CASSPHMNTEAFF. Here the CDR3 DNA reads TGTGCCAGCAGTCCCCATATGAACACTGAAGCTTTCTTT.